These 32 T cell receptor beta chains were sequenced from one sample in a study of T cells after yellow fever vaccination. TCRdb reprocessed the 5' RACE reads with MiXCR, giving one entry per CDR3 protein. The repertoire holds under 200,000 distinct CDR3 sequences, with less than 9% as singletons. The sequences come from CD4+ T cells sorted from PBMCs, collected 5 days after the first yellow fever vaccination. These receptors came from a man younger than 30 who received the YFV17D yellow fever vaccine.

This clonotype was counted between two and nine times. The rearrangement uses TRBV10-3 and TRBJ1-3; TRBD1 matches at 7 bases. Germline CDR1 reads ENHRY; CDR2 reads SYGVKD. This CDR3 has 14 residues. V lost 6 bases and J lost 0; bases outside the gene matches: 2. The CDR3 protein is CAIRGDSSGNTIYF. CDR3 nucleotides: TGTGCCATCAGGGGGGACAGCTCTGGAAACACCATATATTTT.

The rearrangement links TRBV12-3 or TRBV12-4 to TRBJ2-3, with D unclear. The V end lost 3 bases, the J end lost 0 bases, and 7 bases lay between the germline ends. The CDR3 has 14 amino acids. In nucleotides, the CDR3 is TGTGCCAGCAGTTTTCAGTCTAGCACAGATACGCAGTATTTT. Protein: CASSFQSSTDTQYF.

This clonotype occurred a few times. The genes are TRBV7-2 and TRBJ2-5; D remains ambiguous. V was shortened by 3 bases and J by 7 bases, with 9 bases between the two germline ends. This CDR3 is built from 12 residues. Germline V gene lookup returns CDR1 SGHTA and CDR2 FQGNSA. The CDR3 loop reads CASSFYLGTQYF. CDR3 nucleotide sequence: TGTGCCAGCAGCTTCTACTTAGGGACCCAGTACTTC.

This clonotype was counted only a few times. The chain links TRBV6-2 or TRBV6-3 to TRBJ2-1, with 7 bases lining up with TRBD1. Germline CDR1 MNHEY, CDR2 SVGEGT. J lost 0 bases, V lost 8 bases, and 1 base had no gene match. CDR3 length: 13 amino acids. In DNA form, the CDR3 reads TGTGCCAGCCGGGACAGCTCCTACAATGAGCAGTTCTTC. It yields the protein CASRDSSYNEQFF.

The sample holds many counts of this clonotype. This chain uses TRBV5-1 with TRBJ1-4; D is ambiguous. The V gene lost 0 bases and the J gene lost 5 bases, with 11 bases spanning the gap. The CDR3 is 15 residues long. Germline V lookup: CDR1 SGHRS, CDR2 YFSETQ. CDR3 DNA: TGCGCCAGCAGCTTGGGGACCCTAAGGAATGAAAAACTGTTTTTT. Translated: CASSLGTLRNEKLFF. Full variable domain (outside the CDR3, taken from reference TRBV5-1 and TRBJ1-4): KAGVTQTPRYLIKTRGQQVTLSCSPISGHRSVSWYQQTPGQGLQFLFEYFSETQRNKGNFPGRFSGRQFSNSRSEMNVSTLELGDSALYLCASSLGTLRNEKLFFGSGTQLSVL.

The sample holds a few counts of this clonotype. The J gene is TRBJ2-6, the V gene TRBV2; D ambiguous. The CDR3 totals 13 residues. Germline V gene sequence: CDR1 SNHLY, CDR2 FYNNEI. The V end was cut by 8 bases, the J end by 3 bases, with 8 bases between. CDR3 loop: CASRGDGANVLTF. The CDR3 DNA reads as TGTGCCAGCCGAGGTGATGGGGCCAACGTCCTGACTTTC.

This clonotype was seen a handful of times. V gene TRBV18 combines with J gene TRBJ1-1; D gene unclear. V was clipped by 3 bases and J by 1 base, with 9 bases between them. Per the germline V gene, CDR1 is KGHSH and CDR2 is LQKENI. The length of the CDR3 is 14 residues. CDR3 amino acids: CASSPSIQNTEAFF. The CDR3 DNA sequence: TGTGCCAGCTCACCTTCAATTCAGAACACTGAAGCTTTCTTT.

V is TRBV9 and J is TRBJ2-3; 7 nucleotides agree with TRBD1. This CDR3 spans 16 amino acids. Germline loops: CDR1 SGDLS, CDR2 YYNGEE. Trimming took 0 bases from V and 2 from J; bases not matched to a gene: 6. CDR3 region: CASSVVEGATTDTQYF. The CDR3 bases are TGTGCCAGCAGCGTAGTCGAGGGGGCGACCACAGATACGCAGTATTTT. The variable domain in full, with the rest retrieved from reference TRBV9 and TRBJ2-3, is DSGVTQTPKHLITATGQRVTLRCSPRSGDLSVYWYQQSLDQGLQFLIQYYNGEERAKGNILERFSAQQFPDLHSELNLSSLELGDSALYFCASSVVEGATTDTQYFGPGTRLTVL.

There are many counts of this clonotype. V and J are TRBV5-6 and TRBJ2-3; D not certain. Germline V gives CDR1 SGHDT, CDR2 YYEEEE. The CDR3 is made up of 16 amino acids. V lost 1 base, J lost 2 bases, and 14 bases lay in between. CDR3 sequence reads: CASSLWGRFNTDTQYF. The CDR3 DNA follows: TGTGCCAGCAGCTTGTGGGGAAGGTTTAACACAGATACGCAGTATTTT.

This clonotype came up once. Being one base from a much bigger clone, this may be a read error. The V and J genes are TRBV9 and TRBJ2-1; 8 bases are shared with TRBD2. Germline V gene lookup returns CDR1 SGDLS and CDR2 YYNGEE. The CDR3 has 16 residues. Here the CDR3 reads CASSARGRGGYNEKFF. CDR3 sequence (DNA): TGTGCCAGCAGCGCCAGAGGACGGGGGGGCTACAATGAGAAGTTCTTC.

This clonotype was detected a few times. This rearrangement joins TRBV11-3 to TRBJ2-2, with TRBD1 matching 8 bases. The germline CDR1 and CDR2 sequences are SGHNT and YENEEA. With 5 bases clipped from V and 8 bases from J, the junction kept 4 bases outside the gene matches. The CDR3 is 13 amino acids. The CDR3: CASSIRTGGELFF. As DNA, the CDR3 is TGTGCCAGCAGCATTCGGACAGGGGGGGAGCTGTTTTTT.

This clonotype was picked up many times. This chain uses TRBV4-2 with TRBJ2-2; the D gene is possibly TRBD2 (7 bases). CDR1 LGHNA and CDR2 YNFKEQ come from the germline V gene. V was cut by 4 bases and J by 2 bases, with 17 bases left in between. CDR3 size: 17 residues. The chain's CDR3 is CASSPFGGLVNTGELFF. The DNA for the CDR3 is TGTGCCAGCAGCCCGTTCGGGGGGCTCGTAAACACCGGGGAGCTGTTTTTT.

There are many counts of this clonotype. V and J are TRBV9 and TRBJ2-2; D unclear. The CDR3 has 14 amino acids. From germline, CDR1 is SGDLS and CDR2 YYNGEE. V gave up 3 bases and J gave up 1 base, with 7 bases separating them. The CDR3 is CASSATVNTGELFF. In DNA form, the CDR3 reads TGTGCCAGCAGCGCGACGGTGAACACCGGGGAGCTGTTTTTT.

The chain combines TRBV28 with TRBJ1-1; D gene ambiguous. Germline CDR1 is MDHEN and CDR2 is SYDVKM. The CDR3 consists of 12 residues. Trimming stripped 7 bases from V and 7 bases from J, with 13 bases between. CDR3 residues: CASTSSAVEAFF. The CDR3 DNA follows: TGTGCCAGCACCTCTTCCGCAGTTGAAGCTTTCTTT.

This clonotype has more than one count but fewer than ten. CDR3 protein: CASSHGTLDTGELFF. CDR3 nucleotides: TGCGCCAGCAGCCACGGGACATTGGACACCGGGGAGCTGTTTTTT. The chain couples TRBV4-1 to TRBJ2-2; weak D call: TRBD1 (6 bases). The ends were cut back, 3 bases at V and 3 bases at J, with 11 bases in the middle. Germline CDR1 reads MGHRA; CDR2 reads YSYEKL. CDR3 length equals 15 residues.

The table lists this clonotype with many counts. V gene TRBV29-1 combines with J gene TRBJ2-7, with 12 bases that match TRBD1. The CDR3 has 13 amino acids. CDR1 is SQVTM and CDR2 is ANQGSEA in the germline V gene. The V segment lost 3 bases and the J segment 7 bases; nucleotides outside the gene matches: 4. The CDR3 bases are TGCAGCGTTGATGGGACAGGGGGCGGGGAGCAGTACTTC. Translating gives CSVDGTGGGEQYF.

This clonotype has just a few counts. In DNA form, the CDR3 reads TGTGCCACCAGTGACATTAGCGGGGGGGCCCCAGATACGCAGTATTTT. The encoded protein is CATSDISGGAPDTQYF. The gene calls are TRBV24-1 and TRBJ2-3, with 11 positions matching TRBD2. The V and J ends lost 4 bases and 4 bases, in that order; junction bases with no gene match: 6. CDR1 is KGHDR and CDR2 is SFDVKD in the germline V gene. This CDR3 comprises 16 residues.

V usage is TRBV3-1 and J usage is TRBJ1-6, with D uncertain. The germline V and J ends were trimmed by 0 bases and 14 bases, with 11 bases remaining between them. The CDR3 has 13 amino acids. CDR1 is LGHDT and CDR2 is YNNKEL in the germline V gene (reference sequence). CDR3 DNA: TGTGCCAGCAGCCAAGAGGCGGGTTTCACCCTCCACTTT. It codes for CASSQEAGFTLHF.

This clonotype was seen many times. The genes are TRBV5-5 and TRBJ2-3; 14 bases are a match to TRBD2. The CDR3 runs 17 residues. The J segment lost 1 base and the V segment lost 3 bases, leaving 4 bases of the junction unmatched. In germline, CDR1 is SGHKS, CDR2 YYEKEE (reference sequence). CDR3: CASSSGLAGGRTDTQYF. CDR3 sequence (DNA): TGTGCCAGCAGCTCTGGACTAGCGGGGGGTCGCACAGATACGCAGTATTTT.

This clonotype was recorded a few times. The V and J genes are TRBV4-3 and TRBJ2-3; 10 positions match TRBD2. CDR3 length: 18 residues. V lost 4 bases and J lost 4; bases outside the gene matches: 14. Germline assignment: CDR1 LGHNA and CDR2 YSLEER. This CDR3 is CASSPESMTAGGPDTQYF. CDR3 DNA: TGCGCCAGCAGCCCGGAGAGTATGACAGCGGGGGGGCCAGATACGCAGTATTTT.

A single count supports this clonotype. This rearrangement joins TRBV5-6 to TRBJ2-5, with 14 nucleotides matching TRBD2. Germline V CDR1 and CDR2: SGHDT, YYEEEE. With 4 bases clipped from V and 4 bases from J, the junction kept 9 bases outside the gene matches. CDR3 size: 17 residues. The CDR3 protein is CASSLRTSGGSVETQYF. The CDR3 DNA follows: TGTGCCAGCAGCCTCCGGACTAGCGGGGGGTCGGTAGAGACCCAGTACTTC.

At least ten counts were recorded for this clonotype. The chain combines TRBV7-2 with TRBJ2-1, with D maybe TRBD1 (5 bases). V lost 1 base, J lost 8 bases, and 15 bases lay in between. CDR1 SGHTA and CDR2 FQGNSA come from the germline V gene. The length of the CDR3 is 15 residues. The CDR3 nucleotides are TGTGCCAGCAGCTTAGAATTGGGGCGCGGACATGAGCAGTTCTTC. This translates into CASSLELGRGHEQFF.

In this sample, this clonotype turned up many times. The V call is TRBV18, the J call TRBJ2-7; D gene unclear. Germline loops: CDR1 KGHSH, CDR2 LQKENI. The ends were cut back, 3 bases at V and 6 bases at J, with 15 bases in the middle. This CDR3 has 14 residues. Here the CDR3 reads CASSPNAGLGEQYV. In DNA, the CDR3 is TGTGCCAGCTCACCCAACGCCGGTTTGGGCGAGCAGTACGTC.

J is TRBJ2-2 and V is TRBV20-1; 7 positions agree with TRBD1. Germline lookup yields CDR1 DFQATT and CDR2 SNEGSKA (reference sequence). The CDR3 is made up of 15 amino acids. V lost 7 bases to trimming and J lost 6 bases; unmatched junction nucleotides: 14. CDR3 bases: TGCAGTGTCCGCATCCGGGACCAGGGGGCCGGGGAGCTGTTTTTT. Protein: CSVRIRDQGAGELFF.

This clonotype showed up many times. This chain's CDR3 is CASSLGRAPDTQYF. In nucleotides, the CDR3 is TGTGCCAGCAGCTTAGGAAGGGCCCCAGATACGCAGTATTTT. This chain links TRBV7-2 with TRBJ2-3; unclear D gene. The CDR3 sequence is 14 residues long. The germline V gene has CDR1 SGHTA and CDR2 FQGNSA. The germline V and J ends were trimmed by 1 base and 4 bases, with 9 bases remaining between them.

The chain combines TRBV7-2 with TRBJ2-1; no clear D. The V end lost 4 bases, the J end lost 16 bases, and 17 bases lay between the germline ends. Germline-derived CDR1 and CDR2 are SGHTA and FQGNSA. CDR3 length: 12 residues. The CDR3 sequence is CASSSHPQRRFF. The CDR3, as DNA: TGTGCCAGCAGCTCCCACCCCCAACGGAGATTCTTC.

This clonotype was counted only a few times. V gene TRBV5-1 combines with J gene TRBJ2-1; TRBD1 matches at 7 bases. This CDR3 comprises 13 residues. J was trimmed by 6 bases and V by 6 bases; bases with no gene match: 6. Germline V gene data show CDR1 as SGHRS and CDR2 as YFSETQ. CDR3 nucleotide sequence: TGCGCCAGCAACCGGGACAGAGCCAATGAGCAGTTCTTC. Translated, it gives CASNRDRANEQFF.

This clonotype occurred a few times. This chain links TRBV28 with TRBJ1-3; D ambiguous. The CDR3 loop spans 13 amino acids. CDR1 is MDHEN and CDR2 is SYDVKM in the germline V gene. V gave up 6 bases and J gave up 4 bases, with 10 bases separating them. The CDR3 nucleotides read TGTGCCAGCAGCCATTATTTGGGAAACACCATATATTTT. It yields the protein CASSHYLGNTIYF.

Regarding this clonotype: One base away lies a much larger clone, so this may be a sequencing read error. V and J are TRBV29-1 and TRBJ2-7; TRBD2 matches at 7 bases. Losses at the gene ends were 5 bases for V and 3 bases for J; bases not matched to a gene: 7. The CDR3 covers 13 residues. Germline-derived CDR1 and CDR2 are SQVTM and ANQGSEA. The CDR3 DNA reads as TGCAGCGTTTCGAGCGGGGTCTTCTACGAGCAGTACTTC. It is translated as CSVSSGVFYEQYF.

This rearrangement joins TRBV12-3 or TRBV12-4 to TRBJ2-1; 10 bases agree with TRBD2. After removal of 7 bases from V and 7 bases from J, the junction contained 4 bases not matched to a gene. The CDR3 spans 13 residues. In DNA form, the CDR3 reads TGTGCCAGCACCCCGACTAGCGGGAATGAGCAGTTCTTC. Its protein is CASTPTSGNEQFF.

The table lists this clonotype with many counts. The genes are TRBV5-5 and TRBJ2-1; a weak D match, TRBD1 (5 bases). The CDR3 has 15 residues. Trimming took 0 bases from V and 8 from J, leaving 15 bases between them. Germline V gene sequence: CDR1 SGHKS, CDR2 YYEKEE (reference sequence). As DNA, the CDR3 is TGTGCCAGCAGCTTGGGACCCCAGGGAAGTGATGAGCAGTTCTTC. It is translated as CASSLGPQGSDEQFF.

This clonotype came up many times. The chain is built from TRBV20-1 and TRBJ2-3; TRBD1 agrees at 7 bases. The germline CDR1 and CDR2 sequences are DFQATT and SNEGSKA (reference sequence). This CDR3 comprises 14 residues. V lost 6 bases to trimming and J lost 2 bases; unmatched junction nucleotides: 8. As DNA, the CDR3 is TGCAGTGCGCCGGACAGGATATCCACAGATACGCAGTATTTT. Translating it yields CSAPDRISTDTQYF.